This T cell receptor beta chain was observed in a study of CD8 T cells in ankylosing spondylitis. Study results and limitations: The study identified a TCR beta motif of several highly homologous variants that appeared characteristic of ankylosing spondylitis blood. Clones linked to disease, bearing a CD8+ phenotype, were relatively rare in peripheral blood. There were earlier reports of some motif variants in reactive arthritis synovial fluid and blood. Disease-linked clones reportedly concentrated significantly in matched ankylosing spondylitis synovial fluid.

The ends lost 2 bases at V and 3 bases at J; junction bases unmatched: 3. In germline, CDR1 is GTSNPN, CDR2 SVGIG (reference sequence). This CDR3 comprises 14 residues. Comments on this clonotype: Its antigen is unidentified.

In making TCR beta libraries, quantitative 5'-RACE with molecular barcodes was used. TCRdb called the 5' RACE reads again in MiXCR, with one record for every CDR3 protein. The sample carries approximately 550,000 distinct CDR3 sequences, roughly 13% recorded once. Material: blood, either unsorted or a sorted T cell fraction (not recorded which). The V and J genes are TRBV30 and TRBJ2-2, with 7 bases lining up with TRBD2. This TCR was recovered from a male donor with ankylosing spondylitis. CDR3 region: CAWSTGGDTGELFF. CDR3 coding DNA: TGTGCCTGGAGTACGGGAGGCGACACCGGGGAGCTGTTTTTT.